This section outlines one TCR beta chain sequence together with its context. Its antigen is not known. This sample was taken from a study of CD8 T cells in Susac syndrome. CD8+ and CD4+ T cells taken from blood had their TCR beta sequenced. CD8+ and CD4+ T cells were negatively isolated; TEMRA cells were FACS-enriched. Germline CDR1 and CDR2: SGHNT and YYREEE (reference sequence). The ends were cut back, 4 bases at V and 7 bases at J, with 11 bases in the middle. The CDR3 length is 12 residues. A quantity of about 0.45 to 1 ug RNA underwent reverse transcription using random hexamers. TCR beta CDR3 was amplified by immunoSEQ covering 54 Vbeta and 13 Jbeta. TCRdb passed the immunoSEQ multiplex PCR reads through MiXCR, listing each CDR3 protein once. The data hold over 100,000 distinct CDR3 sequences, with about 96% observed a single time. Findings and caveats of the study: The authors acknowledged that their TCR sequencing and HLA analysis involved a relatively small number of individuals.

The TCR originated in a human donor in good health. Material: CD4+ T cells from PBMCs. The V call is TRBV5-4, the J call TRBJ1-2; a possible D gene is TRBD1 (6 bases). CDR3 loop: CASSPQGSGYTF. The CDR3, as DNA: TGTGCCAGCAGCCCACAGGGAAGTGGCTACACCTTC.